Listed below are T cell receptor beta chains from one sample, sequenced in a study of blood T cell repertoires in COVID-19. Clones were read by immunoSEQ multiplex PCR, and TCRdb kept only the in-frame ones, dropping some. The sample includes about 400,000 clones, over 85% of them seen just once. What was sequenced was PBMCs or T cells enriched from blood (not recorded which). These receptors were taken from a woman under 40 who had recovered from COVID-19. Each CDR3 is given with its conserved first and last residue. Fields, in order: V gene, clone size, D gene, J gene, CDR3 protein, CDR3 DNA. A D gene is named only where the DNA matches it firmly. Expanded clones get a size class; other rows say once, few or many, or leave the size out.

v_call: TRBV29-1
clone_size: .
d_call: .
j_call: TRBJ1-1
cdr3_aa: CSVEVPMNTEAFF
cdr3_nt: TGCAGCGTTGAAGTTCCCATGAACACTGAAGCTTTCTTT

v_call: TRBV5-4
clone_size: .
d_call: .
j_call: TRBJ1-2
cdr3_aa: CASSYDKRGYTF
cdr3_nt: TGTGCCAGCAGCTACGACAAAAGAGGCTACACCTTC

v_call: TRBV5-6
clone_size: .
d_call: .
j_call: TRBJ2-1
cdr3_aa: CASSLVSGYNEQFF
cdr3_nt: TGTGCCAGCAGCTTGGTTTCGGGATACAATGAGCAGTTCTTC

v_call: TRBV28
clone_size: .
d_call: TRBD1
j_call: TRBJ2-2
cdr3_aa: CASSFSPVLVGGGGELFF
cdr3_nt: TGTGCCAGCAGTTTCTCCCCCGTATTGGTAGGGGGCGGCGGGGAGCTGTTTTTT

v_call: TRBV19
clone_size: .
d_call: .
j_call: TRBJ1-1
cdr3_aa: CASSMAGDTEAFF
cdr3_nt: TGTGCCAGTAGTATGGCGGGGGACACTGAAGCTTTCTTT

v_call: TRBV6-4
clone_size: .
d_call: .
j_call: TRBJ2-1
cdr3_aa: CASSDSRNNEQFF
cdr3_nt: TGTGCCAGCAGTGACTCGAGAAACAATGAGCAGTTCTTC

v_call: TRBV28
clone_size: .
d_call: .
j_call: TRBJ2-1
cdr3_aa: CASRPRSSYNEQFF
cdr3_nt: TGTGCCAGCAGACCCAGAAGCTCCTACAATGAGCAGTTCTTC

v_call: TRBV7-3
clone_size: once
d_call: TRBD1
j_call: TRBJ2-3
cdr3_aa: CASSTDRGGTDTQYF
cdr3_nt: TGTGCCAGCAGTACCGACAGGGGTGGCACAGATACGCAGTATTTT

v_call: TRBV27
clone_size: .
d_call: TRBD1
j_call: TRBJ2-7
cdr3_aa: CASSSSGTGYQQYF
cdr3_nt: TGTGCCAGCAGTTCGTCCGGGACAGGCTACCAGCAGTACTTC

v_call: TRBV9
clone_size: .
d_call: .
j_call: TRBJ1-5
cdr3_aa: CASSPGWGGNQPQHF
cdr3_nt: TGTGCCAGCAGCCCAGGTTGGGGGGGGAATCAGCCCCAGCATTTT

v_call: TRBV10-3
clone_size: .
d_call: TRBD1
j_call: TRBJ1-1
cdr3_aa: CASRGQGATEAFF
cdr3_nt: TGTGCCTCCAGGGGCCAGGGGGCAACTGAAGCTTTCTTT

v_call: TRBV7-9
clone_size: .
d_call: .
j_call: TRBJ1-2
cdr3_aa: CASSLGGGRDGYTF
cdr3_nt: TGTGCCAGCAGCTTAGGTGGGGGGAGAGATGGCTACACCTTC

v_call: TRBV5-1
clone_size: few
d_call: .
j_call: TRBJ1-1
cdr3_aa: CASSSPPGENLNTEAFF
cdr3_nt: TGCGCCAGCAGCTCCCCCCCCGGGGAAAATCTGAACACTGAAGCTTTCTTT

v_call: TRBV5-1
clone_size: .
d_call: .
j_call: TRBJ2-1
cdr3_aa: CASSLEGPFYNEQFF
cdr3_nt: TGCGCCAGCAGCTTGGAGGGGCCGTTTTACAATGAGCAGTTCTTC

v_call: TRBV6-5
clone_size: .
d_call: TRBD1
j_call: TRBJ1-4
cdr3_aa: CASKPGQANNEKLFF
cdr3_nt: TGTGCCAGCAAACCGGGACAGGCCAATAATGAAAAACTGTTTTTT

v_call: TRBV5-4
clone_size: .
d_call: .
j_call: TRBJ1-1
cdr3_aa: CASSPDILNTEAFF
cdr3_nt: TGTGCCAGCAGCCCCGACATCTTGAACACTGAAGCTTTCTTT

v_call: TRBV7-2
clone_size: .
d_call: .
j_call: TRBJ1-4
cdr3_aa: CASSSNLYEKLFF
cdr3_nt: TGTGCCAGCAGCTCAAACTTGTATGAAAAACTGTTTTTT

v_call: TRBV29-1
clone_size: .
d_call: TRBD2
j_call: TRBJ2-1
cdr3_aa: CSVEDRAGVGKEQFF
cdr3_nt: TGCAGCGTTGAAGATCGAGCGGGAGTCGGAAAAGAGCAGTTCTTC

v_call: TRBV19
clone_size: .
d_call: .
j_call: TRBJ2-2
cdr3_aa: CASSSHRRTPNTGELFF
cdr3_nt: TGTGCCAGTAGCAGCCACCGAAGGACACCGAACACCGGGGAGCTGTTTTTT

v_call: TRBV30
clone_size: .
d_call: .
j_call: TRBJ2-7
cdr3_aa: CAWGNFDEQYF
cdr3_nt: TGTGCCTGGGGTAACTTCGACGAGCAGTACTTC

v_call: TRBV7-9
clone_size: .
d_call: TRBD1
j_call: TRBJ1-1
cdr3_aa: CASSFGPTGVGTEAFF
cdr3_nt: TGTGCCAGCAGCTTCGGTCCTACAGGGGTTGGCACTGAAGCTTTCTTT

v_call: TRBV4-2
clone_size: .
d_call: .
j_call: TRBJ2-7
cdr3_aa: CASSQEGRGYEQYF
cdr3_nt: TGTGCCAGCAGCCAAGAGGGGAGAGGCTACGAGCAGTACTTC

v_call: TRBV27
clone_size: .
d_call: TRBD1
j_call: TRBJ2-1
cdr3_aa: CASSLLGTGGYNEQFF
cdr3_nt: TGTGCCAGCAGTTTATTAGGGACAGGGGGCTACAATGAGCAGTTCTTC

v_call: TRBV9
clone_size: .
d_call: .
j_call: TRBJ1-1
cdr3_aa: CASSVSGNTEAFF
cdr3_nt: TGTGCCAGCAGCGTATCAGGGAACACTGAAGCTTTCTTT

v_call: TRBV5-6
clone_size: once
d_call: .
j_call: TRBJ1-6
cdr3_aa: CASSQIKSSYNSPLHF
cdr3_nt: TGTGCCAGCAGCCAAATAAAGAGCTCCTATAATTCACCCCTCCACTTT

v_call: TRBV6-5
clone_size: .
d_call: TRBD1
j_call: TRBJ1-2
cdr3_aa: CASSTTGQHGYTF
cdr3_nt: TGTGCCAGCAGTACGACAGGGCAGCATGGCTACACCTTC

v_call: TRBV29-1
clone_size: .
d_call: .
j_call: TRBJ2-7
cdr3_aa: CSVVGGTYEQYF
cdr3_nt: TGCAGCGTTGTCGGCGGGACGTACGAGCAGTACTTC

v_call: TRBV24-1
clone_size: .
d_call: .
j_call: TRBJ1-5
cdr3_aa: CATSEAEVASGNQPQHF
cdr3_nt: TGTGCCACCAGTGAAGCGGAGGTTGCGTCGGGCAATCAGCCCCAGCATTTT

v_call: TRBV28
clone_size: .
d_call: .
j_call: TRBJ1-2
cdr3_aa: CASSLGAYGYTF
cdr3_nt: TGTGCCAGCAGTTTAGGGGCCTATGGCTACACCTTC

v_call: TRBV27
clone_size: .
d_call: TRBD1
j_call: TRBJ1-1
cdr3_aa: CASSSILRGPMNTEAFF
cdr3_nt: TGTGCCAGCAGTTCAATACTGAGGGGGCCCATGAACACTGAAGCTTTCTTT

v_call: TRBV5-1
clone_size: .
d_call: TRBD1
j_call: TRBJ1-2
cdr3_aa: CASGDRGLPSGGYTF
cdr3_nt: TGCGCCAGCGGGGACAGGGGGCTCCCCTCGGGTGGCTACACCTTC

v_call: TRBV29-1
clone_size: .
d_call: TRBD1
j_call: TRBJ2-3
cdr3_aa: CSVVPDRALSDTQYF
cdr3_nt: TGCAGCGTTGTCCCGGACAGGGCTCTCTCAGATACGCAGTATTTT

v_call: TRBV5-1
clone_size: .
d_call: TRBD1
j_call: TRBJ1-1
cdr3_aa: CASSLDERGQRNTEAFF
cdr3_nt: TGCGCCAGCAGCCTAGATGAAAGGGGGCAACGGAACACTGAAGCTTTCTTT

v_call: TRBV2
clone_size: .
d_call: TRBD1
j_call: TRBJ1-2
cdr3_aa: CASSGARDRRYGYTF
cdr3_nt: TGTGCCAGCAGTGGGGCCCGGGACAGGCGCTATGGCTACACCTTC

v_call: TRBV27
clone_size: .
d_call: TRBD2
j_call: TRBJ2-1
cdr3_aa: CASSLSRLAGVGADEQFF
cdr3_nt: TGTGCCAGCAGTTTATCCCGACTAGCGGGAGTTGGTGCCGATGAGCAGTTCTTC

v_call: TRBV19
clone_size: .
d_call: TRBD1
j_call: TRBJ1-5
cdr3_aa: CASSLRQGRGNQPQHF
cdr3_nt: TGTGCCAGTAGTCTACGACAGGGCCGAGGCAATCAGCCCCAGCATTTT

v_call: TRBV15
clone_size: .
d_call: TRBD1
j_call: TRBJ1-1
cdr3_aa: CATSSTLDGGTGEAFF
cdr3_nt: TGTGCCACCAGCAGCACACTTGATGGAGGAACAGGGGAGGCTTTCTTT

v_call: TRBV14
clone_size: .
d_call: TRBD1
j_call: TRBJ1-2
cdr3_aa: CASSQPGQGPSANYGYTF
cdr3_nt: TGTGCCAGCAGCCAACCGGGACAGGGCCCCTCAGCTAACTATGGCTACACCTTC

v_call: TRBV28
clone_size: .
d_call: TRBD2
j_call: TRBJ2-7
cdr3_aa: CASRPGLAGNEQYF
cdr3_nt: TGTGCCAGCAGGCCGGGACTAGCGGGAAACGAGCAGTACTTC

v_call: TRBV6-5
clone_size: once
d_call: .
j_call: TRBJ2-5
cdr3_aa: CASIRSAGEQETQYF
cdr3_nt: TGTGCCAGCATCCGGTCGGCGGGCGAACAAGAGACCCAGTACTTC

v_call: TRBV6-5
clone_size: .
d_call: .
j_call: TRBJ1-5
cdr3_aa: CASSRQLYQPQHF
cdr3_nt: TGTGCCAGCAGTCGACAGTTGTATCAGCCCCAGCATTTT

v_call: TRBV30
clone_size: .
d_call: .
j_call: TRBJ1-2
cdr3_aa: CAWTSGATNYGYTF
cdr3_nt: TGTGCCTGGACCTCTGGGGCCACTAACTATGGCTACACCTTC

v_call: TRBV7-9
clone_size: once
d_call: TRBD1
j_call: TRBJ1-1
cdr3_aa: CASTTGATEAFF
cdr3_nt: TGTGCCAGCACGACAGGGGCCACTGAAGCTTTCTTT

v_call: TRBV24-1
clone_size: .
d_call: .
j_call: TRBJ2-1
cdr3_aa: CATSDSNWGLDHEQFF
cdr3_nt: TGTGCCACCAGTGATTCGAATTGGGGGCTAGACCATGAGCAGTTCTTC

v_call: TRBV10-3
clone_size: .
d_call: TRBD1
j_call: TRBJ1-6
cdr3_aa: CAISEDRGYNSPLHF
cdr3_nt: TGTGCCATCAGTGAGGACAGGGGATATAATTCACCCCTCCACTTT

v_call: TRBV5-1
clone_size: .
d_call: .
j_call: TRBJ1-1
cdr3_aa: CASSHRQNDNTEAFF
cdr3_nt: TGCGCCAGCAGCCACCGACAGAACGATAACACTGAAGCTTTCTTT